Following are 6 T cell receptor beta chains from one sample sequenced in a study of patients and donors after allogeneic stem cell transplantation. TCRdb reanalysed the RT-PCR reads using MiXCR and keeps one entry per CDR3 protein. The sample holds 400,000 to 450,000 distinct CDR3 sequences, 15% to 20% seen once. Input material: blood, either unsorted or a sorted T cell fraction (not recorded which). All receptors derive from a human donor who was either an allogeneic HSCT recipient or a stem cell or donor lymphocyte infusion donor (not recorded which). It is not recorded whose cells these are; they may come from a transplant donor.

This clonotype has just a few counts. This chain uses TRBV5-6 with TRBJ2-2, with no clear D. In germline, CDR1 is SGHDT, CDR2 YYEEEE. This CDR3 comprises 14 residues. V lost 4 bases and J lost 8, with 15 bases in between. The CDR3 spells CASSPSPGRGELFF. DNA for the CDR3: TGTGCCAGCAGCCCCTCACCTGGACGGGGGGAGCTGTTTTTT.

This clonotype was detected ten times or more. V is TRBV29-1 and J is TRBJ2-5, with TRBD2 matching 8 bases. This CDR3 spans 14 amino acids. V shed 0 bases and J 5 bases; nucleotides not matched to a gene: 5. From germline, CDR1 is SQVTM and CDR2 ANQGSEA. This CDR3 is CSVEDGRARETQYF. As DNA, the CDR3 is TGCAGCGTTGAAGACGGGAGGGCCCGGGAGACCCAGTACTTC.

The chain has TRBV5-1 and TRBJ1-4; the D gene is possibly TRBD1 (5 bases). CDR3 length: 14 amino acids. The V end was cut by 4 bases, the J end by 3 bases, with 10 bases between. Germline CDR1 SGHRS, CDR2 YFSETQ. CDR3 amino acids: CASSVGTANEKLFF. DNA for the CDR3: TGCGCCAGCAGCGTCGGGACGGCTAATGAAAAACTGTTTTTT.

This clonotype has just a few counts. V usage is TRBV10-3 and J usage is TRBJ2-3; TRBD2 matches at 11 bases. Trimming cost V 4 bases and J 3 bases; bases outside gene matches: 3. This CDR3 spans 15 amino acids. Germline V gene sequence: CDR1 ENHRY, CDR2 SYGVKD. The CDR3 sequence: CAISGLAGRTDTQYF. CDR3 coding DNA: TGTGCCATCAGTGGACTAGCGGGGAGAACAGATACGCAGTATTTT.

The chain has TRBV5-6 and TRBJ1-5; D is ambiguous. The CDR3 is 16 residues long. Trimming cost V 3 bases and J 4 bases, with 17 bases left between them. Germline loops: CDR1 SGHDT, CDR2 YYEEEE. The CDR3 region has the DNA TGTGCCAGCAGCTCCAAGGGTTTCAGAGGGAATCAGCCCCAGCATTTT. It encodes CASSSKGFRGNQPQHF.

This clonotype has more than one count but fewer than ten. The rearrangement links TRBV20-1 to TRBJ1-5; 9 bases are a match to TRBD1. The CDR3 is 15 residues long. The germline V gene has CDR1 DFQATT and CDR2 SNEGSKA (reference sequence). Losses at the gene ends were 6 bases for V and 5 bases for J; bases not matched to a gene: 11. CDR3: CSATKQGAAYQPQHF. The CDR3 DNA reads TGCAGTGCCACTAAACAGGGGGCGGCCTATCAGCCCCAGCATTTT.